A selection of T cell receptor beta chains follows, all from one sample in a study of cytomegalovirus exposure and HLA in healthy donors. Generated by immunoSEQ multiplex PCR, the TCRdb table keeps only in-frame clones and is missing some. The sample lists about 140,000 clones, around 82% seen once, with 2% to 3% in the top ten. Sequenced sample: PBMCs. Every receptor here comes from a woman under 30 in good health and CMV-seropositive. Each CDR3 is given without its conserved first and last residue. Each record gives: clone size, V gene, J gene, CDR3 protein. Clone size is shown for a subset of rows, as once, few, many or a class of expanded clone.

abundance: few; v_gene: TRBV18; j_gene: TRBJ1-1; CDR3aa: ASSPTLGDTEAF
abundance: .; v_gene: TRBV10-3; j_gene: TRBJ2-7; CDR3aa: AISESIKGAGEQY
abundance: .; v_gene: TRBV5-1; j_gene: TRBJ1-6; CDR3aa: ASKRESSYNSPLH
abundance: .; v_gene: TRBV6-5; j_gene: TRBJ2-7; CDR3aa: ASSYQRGGQYEQY
abundance: .; v_gene: TRBV6-1; j_gene: TRBJ2-5; CDR3aa: ASSALSGGAPETQY
abundance: .; v_gene: TRBV27; j_gene: TRBJ1-6; CDR3aa: ASSFDRTKVVNSPLH
abundance: .; v_gene: TRBV4-2; j_gene: TRBJ2-4; CDR3aa: ASSQDLAGGKNIQY
abundance: .; v_gene: TRBV28; j_gene: TRBJ1-2; CDR3aa: ASRLDRGIGYGYT
abundance: .; v_gene: TRBV5-1; j_gene: .; CDR3aa: ASSLGTNYEQY
abundance: .; v_gene: TRBV6-5; j_gene: TRBJ1-2; CDR3aa: ASRPTGTGSGYT
abundance: .; v_gene: TRBV18; j_gene: TRBJ2-3; CDR3aa: ASSSTSTDTQY
abundance: .; v_gene: TRBV6-1; j_gene: TRBJ1-1; CDR3aa: ASSLPRGITEAF
abundance: .; v_gene: TRBV6-6; j_gene: TRBJ2-2; CDR3aa: ASSSPDRGLIGELF
abundance: .; v_gene: TRBV28; j_gene: TRBJ2-7; CDR3aa: ASRLAPTYEQY
abundance: .; v_gene: TRBV19; j_gene: TRBJ2-7; CDR3aa: ASSISGSGGPSHEQY
abundance: once; v_gene: TRBV30; j_gene: TRBJ1-1; CDR3aa: AWSRTGGTEAF
abundance: .; v_gene: TRBV5-4; j_gene: TRBJ2-5; CDR3aa: ASRQGLDRETQY
abundance: .; v_gene: TRBV30; j_gene: TRBJ1-1; CDR3aa: AWLARGMNTEAF
abundance: once; v_gene: TRBV6-1; j_gene: TRBJ2-7; CDR3aa: ASSWDGQTGNQY
abundance: .; v_gene: TRBV5-6; j_gene: TRBJ2-7; CDR3aa: ASSLDRGGYEQY
abundance: .; v_gene: TRBV5-1; j_gene: TRBJ2-7; CDR3aa: ASSPGQGVRYEQY
abundance: .; v_gene: TRBV7-6; j_gene: TRBJ2-1; CDR3aa: ASAQDSPNEQF
abundance: .; v_gene: TRBV9; j_gene: TRBJ1-3; CDR3aa: ASSVEPYGSGNTIY
abundance: few; v_gene: TRBV27; j_gene: TRBJ2-3; CDR3aa: ASSPRQVTDTQY
abundance: .; v_gene: TRBV14; j_gene: TRBJ2-1; CDR3aa: ASSQERGAGFNEQF
abundance: .; v_gene: TRBV6-5; j_gene: TRBJ1-5; CDR3aa: ASSRDSNQPQH
abundance: .; v_gene: TRBV30; j_gene: TRBJ1-4; CDR3aa: AWNGGGQGAEKLF
abundance: .; v_gene: TRBV18; j_gene: TRBJ1-3; CDR3aa: ASSPGGSGNTIY
abundance: .; v_gene: TRBV7-8; j_gene: TRBJ2-5; CDR3aa: ASSFISSGGGLQETQY
abundance: .; v_gene: TRBV5-1; j_gene: TRBJ2-2; CDR3aa: ASSFVGQAPPGELF
abundance: .; v_gene: TRBV6-5; j_gene: TRBJ1-1; CDR3aa: ATQPDGNVVGGAF
abundance: .; v_gene: TRBV9; j_gene: TRBJ2-1; CDR3aa: ASSVRGVAYNEQF
abundance: .; v_gene: TRBV28; j_gene: TRBJ2-7; CDR3aa: ASRPGTGATWY
abundance: .; v_gene: TRBV19; j_gene: TRBJ1-5; CDR3aa: ASSDHRGHQPQH
abundance: .; v_gene: TRBV6-5; j_gene: TRBJ1-3; CDR3aa: ASSVGDSSGNTIY
abundance: .; v_gene: TRBV7-9; j_gene: TRBJ1-5; CDR3aa: ASSPGGRQPQH
abundance: .; v_gene: TRBV7-8; j_gene: TRBJ2-3; CDR3aa: ASSLGLEAQY
abundance: .; v_gene: TRBV6-6; j_gene: TRBJ1-5; CDR3aa: ASSPAGGESNQPQH
abundance: .; v_gene: TRBV15; j_gene: .; CDR3aa: ATSRDLGGPYEQY
abundance: .; v_gene: TRBV9; j_gene: TRBJ1-3; CDR3aa: ASSVGGRGPSSGNTIY
abundance: .; v_gene: TRBV5-1; j_gene: TRBJ2-6; CDR3aa: ASSLDGHSGANVLT
abundance: .; v_gene: TRBV19; j_gene: TRBJ2-1; CDR3aa: ASADRAYGYNEQF
abundance: .; v_gene: TRBV30; j_gene: TRBJ1-1; CDR3aa: AWGDTSNTEAF
abundance: once; v_gene: TRBV6-5; j_gene: TRBJ1-1; CDR3aa: ASSYSRGVTTEAF
abundance: once; v_gene: TRBV10-3; j_gene: TRBJ2-7; CDR3aa: ATREGSLSYEQY
abundance: once; v_gene: TRBV18; j_gene: TRBJ1-1; CDR3aa: ASSPRGGRWNTEAF
abundance: .; v_gene: TRBV19; j_gene: TRBJ1-1; CDR3aa: ASSTWSGTEAS
abundance: .; v_gene: TRBV6-1; j_gene: TRBJ1-5; CDR3aa: ASINGTMNQPQH
abundance: .; v_gene: TRBV5-1; j_gene: TRBJ2-2; CDR3aa: ASSLGQWPGELF